These 19 T cell receptor beta chains originate from one sample sequenced in a study of cytomegalovirus exposure and HLA in healthy donors. The PCR made use of 60 Vbeta and 13 Jbeta primers. Assay used: immunoSEQ multiplex PCR; TCRdb lists only in-frame clones, some missing. The sample contains some 89,000 clones, roughly 79% of which appear only once. The sequencing sample was made of PBMCs. The receptors were gathered from a woman between 25 and 40 years old in good health and CMV-seronegative.

The chain couples TRBV5-1 to TRBJ2-1, with D tentatively TRBD2 (7 bases). The CDR3 runs to 14 residues. Germline V gene data show CDR1 as SGHRS and CDR2 as YFSETQ. Trimming removed 4 bases at V and 5 bases at J, with 13 bases between. Here the CDR3 DNA reads TGCGCCAGCAGCAGGCGGGGGCCGGACAATGAGCAGTTCTTC. As protein: CASSRRGPDNEQFF.

This rearrangement joins TRBV6-5 to TRBJ1-3, with D perhaps TRBD1 (5 bases). V dropped 5 bases and J dropped 3 bases, with 14 bases sitting between them. The germline gives CDR1 MNHEY, CDR2 SVGAGI. CDR3 length: 15 amino acids. In DNA form, the CDR3 reads TGTGCCAGCAGTGGGGGTTCGGGGGTTGGAAACACCATATATTTT. Translation gives CASSGGSGVGNTIYF.

Written as DNA, the CDR3 is TGTGCCAGCAGCGCGGGAGCCCTCTACGAGCAGTACTTC. This encodes CASSAGALYEQYF. V is TRBV28 and J is TRBJ2-7, with 7 bases that match TRBD2. Trimming at V came to 6 bases and at J to 3 bases, leaving 5 bases not matched to a gene. The CDR3 is 13 amino acids. From germline, CDR1 is MDHEN and CDR2 SYDVKM.

This clone turned up a few times. CDR3 sequence: CASSLKLAGLEQETQYF. CDR3 in DNA: TGTGCCAGCAGCTTGAAACTAGCGGGACTGGAGCAAGAGACCCAGTACTTC. J is TRBJ2-5 and V is TRBV7-9, with 10 bases identical to TRBD2. Germline CDR1 SEHNR, CDR2 FQNEAQ (reference sequence). The CDR3 is 17 residues long. J gave up 2 bases and V 3 bases, and 9 bases lay outside the gene matches.

The gene calls are TRBV28 and TRBJ1-4, with 8 bases identical to TRBD1. Germline assignment: CDR1 MDHEN and CDR2 SYDVKM. The CDR3 consists of 14 residues. Germline trimming cut 6 bases from V and 8 bases from J; bases unmatched to any gene: 8. Here the CDR3 DNA reads TGTGCCAGCAGACAGACAGGGGTTGGGGAAAAACTGTTTTTT. The encoded protein is CASRQTGVGEKLFF. The full variable domain, its missing parts supplied by reference TRBV28 and TRBJ1-4, is DVKVTQSSRYLVKRTGEKVFLECVQDMDHENMFWYRQDPGLGLRLIYFSYDVKMKEKGDIPEGYSVSREKKERFSLILESASTNQTSMYLCASRQTGVGEKLFFGSGTQLSVL.

This clone was seen more than once but under ten times. The CDR3 nucleotides read TGTGCCAGCAGGGAGAGCGACACCGGGGAGCTGTTTTTT. Amino acid sequence: CASRESDTGELFF. V is TRBV2 and J is TRBJ2-2; no firm D call. CDR3 length: 13 amino acids. The V end was cut by 6 bases, the J end by 3 bases, with 8 bases between. From germline, CDR1 is SNHLY and CDR2 FYNNEI.

Only a few counts were recorded for this clone. V gene TRBV5-1 combines with J gene TRBJ2-2; 13 nucleotides align to TRBD2. CDR1 is SGHRS, CDR2 YFSETQ, per germline. J was trimmed by 4 bases and V by 2 bases; bases with no gene match: 11. The CDR3 is 19 residues long. For the CDR3, the DNA is TGCGCCAGCAGCTTTACGACTAGCGGGAGGAAGGGGAGCACCGGGGAGCTGTTTTTT. Encoded protein: CASSFTTSGRKGSTGELFF.

The CDR3 here is CASSLLAGGGDTGELFF. The CDR3 region has the DNA TGTGCCAGCAGTTTACTAGCGGGAGGGGGGGACACCGGGGAGCTGTTTTTT. The J gene is TRBJ2-2, the V gene TRBV28; 12 bases fit TRBD2. Trimming removed 2 bases from V and 3 bases from J; junction bases left unmatched: 4. There are 17 residues in the CDR3. The V gene's germline CDR1 is MDHEN and CDR2 SYDVKM. The complete variable domain, with remaining parts taken from reference TRBV28 and TRBJ2-2, reads DVKVTQSSRYLVKRTGEKVFLECVQDMDHENMFWYRQDPGLGLRLIYFSYDVKMKEKGDIPEGYSVSREKKERFSLILESASTNQTSMYLCASSLLAGGGDTGELFFGEGSRLTVL.

The chain couples TRBV5-1 to TRBJ1-1, with a possible D match to TRBD1 (5 bases). V shed 7 bases and J shed 4 bases, with 20 bases lying between them. Looked up from germline, CDR1 is SGHRS and CDR2 is YFSETQ. The CDR3 extends over 15 amino acids. As DNA, the CDR3 is TGCGCCAGCGGGCAGGGTTCGGCTCTGGCCACTGAAGCTTTCTTT. Its translation: CASGQGSALATEAFF.

This sequence joins TRBV7-9 and TRBJ2-1; 15 nucleotides match TRBD2. There are 14 residues in the CDR3. Unmatched junction bases numbered 4, after V lost 7 bases and J lost 9 bases. CDR1 SEHNR and CDR2 FQNEAQ come from the germline V gene (reference sequence). Written as DNA, the CDR3 is TGTGCCAGCAACCCGGGACTAGCGGGAGGTGAGCAGTTCTTC. Protein: CASNPGLAGGEQFF.

The chain couples TRBV5-6 to TRBJ2-6; D might be TRBD1 (6 bases). The CDR3 runs to 16 residues. Trimming removed 5 bases at V and 1 base at J, with 13 bases between. The germline V gene encodes CDR1 SGHDT and CDR2 YYEEEE. The CDR3 is CASSYRVWSGANVLTF. The DNA of the CDR3 is TGTGCCAGCAGTTACAGGGTTTGGTCTGGGGCCAACGTCCTGACTTTC.

The gene calls are TRBV27 and TRBJ2-5, with 10 bases identical to TRBD2. Germline CDR1 MNHEY, CDR2 SMNVEV (reference sequence). There are 16 residues in the CDR3. The V and J ends lost 3 bases and 5 bases, in that order; junction bases with no gene match: 9. This CDR3 reads CASSLRRLAGDETQYF. The CDR3 region has the DNA TGTGCCAGCAGTTTGAGGAGGCTAGCGGGAGATGAGACCCAGTACTTC.

This clone turned up a few times. The chain recombines TRBV7-9 with TRBJ1-1; D is unclear. Trimming left V 5 bases short and J 3 bases short, with 4 bases between. CDR1 and CDR2 from the germline V gene are SEHNR and FQNEAQ (reference sequence). The CDR3 is made up of 11 amino acids. CDR3 bases: TGTGCCAGCAGCCTCTACACTGAAGCTTTCTTT. This sequence encodes CASSLYTEAFF.

V usage is TRBV11-1 and J usage is TRBJ2-6; TRBD1 matches at 8 bases. Germline V gene data show CDR1 as SGHAT and CDR2 as FQDESV (reference sequence). V dropped 5 bases and J dropped 4; count of bases not matched to a gene: 4. CDR3 length: 15 amino acids. The DNA for the CDR3 is TGTGCCAGCAGCCTGGACAGGGCCGGGGCCAACGTCCTGACTTTC. Protein product: CASSLDRAGANVLTF.

In DNA form, the CDR3 reads TGTGCCAGCAGGCCGACAGGGGGCAAGGGCGAGCAGTACTTC. As protein: CASRPTGGKGEQYF. The chain employs TRBV28 and TRBJ2-7, with 10 positions matching TRBD1. The CDR3 is 14 residues long. From germline, CDR1 is MDHEN and CDR2 SYDVKM. V shed 6 bases and J 6 bases; nucleotides not matched to a gene: 8.

This chain uses TRBV28 with TRBJ1-1; 7 bases line up with TRBD1. This CDR3 region has 15 residues. The germline CDR1 and CDR2 sequences are MDHEN and SYDVKM. V dropped 6 bases and J dropped 4; count of bases not matched to a gene: 11. In DNA form, the CDR3 reads TGTGCCAGCAGCCATTCGACAGGGTTTGTCACTGAAGCTTTCTTT. Translation: CASSHSTGFVTEAFF. The full variable domain, its missing parts supplied by reference TRBV28 and TRBJ1-1, is DVKVTQSSRYLVKRTGEKVFLECVQDMDHENMFWYRQDPGLGLRLIYFSYDVKMKEKGDIPEGYSVSREKKERFSLILESASTNQTSMYLCASSHSTGFVTEAFFGQGTRLTVV.

The chain recombines TRBV7-8 with TRBJ2-7; 7 bases map to TRBD1. Germline V CDR1 and CDR2: SGHVS, FQNEAQ. V lost 2 bases, J lost 6 bases, and 1 base stayed unmatched. The CDR3 totals 12 residues. CDR3: CASSLRGREQYF. The CDR3 nucleotides are TGTGCCAGCAGCTTAAGGGGGCGCGAGCAGTACTTC.

The rearrangement uses TRBV28 and TRBJ2-7; 12 positions match TRBD1. With V trimmed by 4 bases and J by 4 bases, 11 bases remained unmatched. The CDR3 has 17 residues. Germline CDR1 MDHEN, CDR2 SYDVKM. The CDR3 sequence: CASSSPLGTGGRYEQYF. In nucleotides, the CDR3 is TGTGCCAGCAGTTCACCGCTAGGGACAGGGGGCAGATACGAGCAGTACTTC.

V gene TRBV5-4 combines with J gene TRBJ2-5, with 10 positions matching TRBD2. The J call may be in error: the DNA end matches TRBJ2-7 better. Germline V lookup: CDR1 SGHNT, CDR2 YYREEE (reference sequence). This CDR3 is 15 amino acids long. CDR3 sequence (DNA): TGTGCCAGCAGCTTTAGTGCTAGCGGGAGAGGCGAGCAGTACTTC. Translating gives CASSFSASGRGEQYF.